These T cell receptor beta chains were read from a single sample in a study of blood T cell repertoires in COVID-19. Method: immunoSEQ multiplex PCR; TCRdb's copy keeps in-frame clones and lacks some. The sample gives about 140,000 clones, around 83% of which show up once; roughly 10% is in the top ten. The sequenced sample consisted of peripheral blood. The source of these receptors is a man in his sixties with active or convalescent COVID-19. Both conserved end residues are part of each CDR3. D genes are given only for firm matches. Clone size is shown for a subset of rows, as once, few, many or a class of expanded clone.

abundance | j_gene | v_gene | d_gene | CDR3nt | CDR3aa
NA | TRBJ1-2 | TRBV7-6 | NA | TGTGCCAGCAGCTTATCTCCGGGGAACTATGGCTACACCTTC | CASSLSPGNYGYTF
few | TRBJ1-3 | TRBV4-1 | NA | TGCGCCAGCAGCCAAGTCGTCTCTGGAAACACCATATATTTT | CASSQVVSGNTIYF
NA | TRBJ1-1 | TRBV29-1 | NA | TGCAGCGTTGAAACAGGAGTGAACACTGAAGCTTTCTTT | CSVETGVNTEAFF
NA | TRBJ1-1 | TRBV6-6 | NA | TGTGCCAGCAGTTACATTGGCAGGCTGAACACTGAAGCTTTCTTT | CASSYIGRLNTEAFF
NA | TRBJ2-1 | TRBV9 | NA | TGTGCCAGCAGCGTACAAAGGGAGTACTCGGGCAATGAGCAGTTCTTC | CASSVQREYSGNEQFF
NA | TRBJ1-3 | TRBV3-1/TRBV3-2 | NA | TGTGCCAGCAGCCGAGCTTTAAGCTCTGGAAACACCATATATTTT | CASSRALSSGNTIYF
NA | TRBJ2-7 | TRBV5-1 | TRBD2 | TGCGCCAGCAGCTTGGATTCTAGCGGGGGCTCGTCCTACGAGCAGTACTTC | CASSLDSSGGSSYEQYF
NA | TRBJ2-5 | TRBV9 | NA | TGTGCCAGCAGCGCATCGGGACTCCTGGAGACCCAGTACTTC | CASSASGLLETQYF
few | TRBJ1-5 | TRBV3-1/TRBV3-2 | NA | TGTGCCAGCAGCCCAGGGGAACCTCAGCCCCAGCATTTT | CASSPGEPQPQHF
NA | TRBJ1-3 | TRBV29-1 | TRBD1 | TGCAGCGTTTCGCTCTCACTTACAGGGGCTGGAAACACCATATATTTT | CSVSLSLTGAGNTIYF
NA | TRBJ1-2 | TRBV11-3 | TRBD1 | TGTGCCAGCAGCCCCGGACAGGCCCTACAGGTCGATGGCTACACCTTC | CASSPGQALQVDGYTF
NA | TRBJ2-1 | TRBV7-2 | TRBD2 | TGTGCCAGCAGCTCCGTTAGCGGGCCGGCGTACAATGAGCAGTTCTTC | CASSSVSGPAYNEQFF
NA | TRBJ1-3 | TRBV29-1 | TRBD1 | TGCAGCGTTGGGACAGGGGTTTTATATTTT | CSVGTGVLYF
NA | TRBJ2-7 | TRBV19 | NA | TGTGCCAGTAGTATAGTGGCTGGACAGAGCTCCTACGAGCAGTACTTC | CASSIVAGQSSYEQYF
NA | TRBJ1-2 | TRBV24-1 | NA | TGTGCCACCAGTGATTCCCGGGGGTTCGATGGCTACACCTTC | CATSDSRGFDGYTF
NA | TRBJ1-2 | TRBV7-9 | NA | TGTGCCAGCAGCTTTTCAGGGGAGTATGGCTACACCTTC | CASSFSGEYGYTF
NA | TRBJ1-2 | TRBV6-2/TRBV6-3 | NA | TGTGCCAGCAGCGACACCGGATCCTATGGCTACACCTTC | CASSDTGSYGYTF
NA | TRBJ1-1 | TRBV11-2 | NA | TGTGCCAGCAGCTTCCAGCGGTCCACTGAAGCTTTCTTT | CASSFQRSTEAFF
NA | TRBJ2-3 | TRBV20-1 | NA | TGCAGTGCTAGTTCCTTCAGGGCTGGGGAAGGAGATACGCAGTATTTT | CSASSFRAGEGDTQYF
NA | TRBJ1-5 | TRBV20-1 | NA | TGCAGTGCTAGTTCAGGTTTTAGCAATCAGCCCCAGCATTTT | CSASSGFSNQPQHF
NA | TRBJ2-1 | TRBV7-2 | NA | TGTGCCAGCAGCTCCAGGGTAGCCAATGAGCAGTTCTTC | CASSSRVANEQFF
NA | TRBJ2-1 | TRBV3-1/TRBV3-2 | TRBD1 | TGTGCCAGCAGACCGACAGGGGCGAATGAGCAGTTCTTC | CASRPTGANEQFF
few | TRBJ1-2 | TRBV2 | TRBD1 | TGTGCCACCACGGAGGACAGGGGTGGTGGCTACACCTTC | CATTEDRGGGYTF